This note documents a single T cell receptor (beta chain) sequence. This sample is part of a study of cytomegalovirus exposure and HLA in healthy donors. TCRdb keeps only in-frame clones here, not all; method: immunoSEQ multiplex PCR. The table has 100,000 to 150,000 clones, around nine tenths seen once. CDR3 length equals 15 residues. Germline values: CDR1 SEHNR, CDR2 FQNEAQ (reference sequence). The trim removed 5 bases at V and 2 bases at J, leaving 6 bases unmatched. The V call is TRBV7-9, the J call TRBJ2-1, with 7 bases matching TRBD2. This receptor was identified in a man aged 18 to 29 in good health and CMV-seropositive. Sequencing was carried out using PBMCs. The DNA for the CDR3 is TGTGCCAGCAGCGGCGGGGAGGGAGCCTACAATGAGCAGTTCTTC. It translates to CASSGGEGAYNEQFF. Full variable domain (remainder filled in from reference TRBV7-9 and TRBJ2-1): DTGVSQNPRHKITKRGQNVTFRCDPISEHNRLYWYRQTLGQGPEFLTYFQNEAQLEKSRLLSDRFSAERPKGSFSTLEIQRTEQGDSAMYLCASSGGEGAYNEQFFGPGTRLTVL.